These 30 T cell receptor beta chains came from one sample sequenced in a study of T cells in Graves' hyperthyroidism and ophthalmopathy (dated by TCRdb to about 2019). The receptor library was made with multiplex PCR. The reads were generated on an Illumina HiSeq 2000. The TCR beta CDR3 regions were amplified from the RNA transcripts. The TCR CDR3 was subjected to a first round of RT-PCR using the HTBI primer set and the Qiagen OneStep RT-PCR kit. TCRdb's own reprocessing of the public reads used fastp at Q25 and MiXCR and kept productive beta chains. A single entry per CDR3 protein holds the most common genes and DNA from its merged rows. For this sample the table gives approximately 400,000 distinct CDR3 sequences, of which less than 15% were detected only once. The ten largest clones add up to less than 25% of the sample. Sequencing was performed on blood. Source of these receptors: a young man with Graves' hyperthyroidism that later progressed to Graves' ophthalmopathy.

CDR3 sequence reads: CASSQGTGFYEQYF. DNA of the CDR3: TGTGCCAGCAGTCAGGGGACAGGGTTCTACGAGCAGTACTTC. The V and J genes are TRBV6-1 and TRBJ2-7; 9 positions agree with TRBD1. CDR1 and CDR2 from the germline V gene are MNHNS and SASEGT. J gave up 3 bases and V 5 bases, and 5 bases lay outside the gene matches. The CDR3 is made up of 14 amino acids.

The sample holds a few counts of this clonotype. The chain is built from TRBV28 and TRBJ1-5; tentative D call: TRBD1 (6 bases). Germline V CDR1 and CDR2: MDHEN, SYDVKM. The CDR3 runs 14 residues. Trimming stripped 4 bases from V and 7 bases from J, with 14 bases between. CDR3 DNA: TGTGCCAGCAGTTCCACAGGGAGTCGGCAGCCCCAGCATTTT. It translates to CASSSTGSRQPQHF.

The chain has TRBV19 and TRBJ2-1; D is perhaps TRBD1 (7 bases). CDR1 and CDR2 (germline): LNHDA, SQIVND (reference sequence). V lost 5 bases to trimming and J lost 3 bases, with 14 bases between them. The CDR3 is made up of 15 amino acids. CDR3 loop: CASSGGDSFYNEQFF. CDR3 DNA: TGTGCCAGTAGTGGCGGGGACAGCTTCTACAATGAGCAGTTCTTC.

This chain connects TRBV7-9 to TRBJ2-5; 12 nucleotides align to TRBD2. The germline V gene encodes CDR1 SEHNR and CDR2 FQNEAQ (reference sequence). The CDR3 totals 17 residues. The V segment lost 5 bases and the J segment 2 bases; nucleotides outside the gene matches: 9. This chain's CDR3 is CASSPPSLAGGQETQYF. DNA for the CDR3: TGTGCCAGCAGCCCTCCCTCACTAGCGGGGGGACAAGAGACCCAGTACTTC.

This clonotype was detected only once. This chain links TRBV5-4 with TRBJ1-4; 8 nucleotides agree with TRBD1. This CDR3 spans 15 amino acids. With V trimmed by 7 bases and J by 2 bases, 7 bases remained unmatched. The germline CDR1 and CDR2 sequences are SGHNT and YYREEE (reference sequence). This chain's CDR3 is CASGLQGATNEKLFF. The CDR3 DNA reads as TGTGCCAGCGGATTGCAGGGGGCCACTAATGAAAAACTGTTTTTT. Supplemented by reference TRBV5-4 and TRBJ1-4, the full variable domain reads ETGVTQSPTHLIKTRGQQVTLRCSSQSGHNTVSWYQQALGQGPQFIFQYYREEENGRGNFPPRFSGLQFPNYSSELNVNALELDDSALYLCASGLQGATNEKLFFGSGTQLSVL.

This chain connects TRBV2 to TRBJ1-5; D is perhaps TRBD1 (5 bases). Trimming took off 8 bases at V and 1 base at J, with 12 bases between the two ends. This CDR3 is built from 14 residues. Per the germline V gene, CDR1 is SNHLY and CDR2 is FYNNEI. The CDR3 loop reads CASRSRVSNQPQHF. The DNA for the CDR3 is TGTGCCAGCCGGAGCAGGGTAAGCAATCAGCCCCAGCATTTT.

This clonotype was recorded at least ten times. CDR3 bases: TGCAGTGCTGTAAGACTAGCGGGGCGCACAGATACGCAGTATTTT. Its protein is CSAVRLAGRTDTQYF. The chain joins TRBV20-1 to TRBJ2-3; 11 positions match TRBD2. CDR3 size: 15 residues. Trimming removed 5 bases from V and 1 base from J; junction bases left unmatched: 5. Germline values: CDR1 DFQATT, CDR2 SNEGSKA (reference sequence).

In its sample, this clonotype was seen many times. The chain carries TRBV5-1 and TRBJ2-1; D is perhaps TRBD2 (5 bases). Between the trimmed V and J ends, which lost 2 bases and 10 bases, there was a span of 7 bases. CDR1 SGHRS and CDR2 YFSETQ come from the germline V gene. CDR3 length equals 11 residues. This CDR3 reads CASSFTGEQFF. DNA of the CDR3: TGCGCCAGCAGCTTCACGGGGGAGCAGTTCTTC.

This clonotype showed up many times. The chain uses TRBV7-2 and TRBJ2-1, with D unclear. The ends were cut back, 5 bases at V and 4 bases at J, with 9 bases in the middle. CDR3 length: 13 amino acids. CDR1 is SGHTA and CDR2 is FQGNSA in the germline V gene. The CDR3 region has the DNA TGTGCCAGCAGCGGCAACCGATACAATGAGCAGTTCTTC. Residues: CASSGNRYNEQFF.

This clonotype was picked up a small number of times. This chain connects TRBV25-1 to TRBJ2-1; D may correspond to TRBD1 or TRBD2 (7 bases each). The CDR3 has 16 residues. With 11 bases removed from V and 0 bases from J, the gap between germline ends came to 20 bases. Germline CDR1 reads MGHDK; CDR2 reads SYGVNS. CDR3 residues: CARQGRDRSSYNEQFF. CDR3 DNA sequence: TGTGCCCGACAAGGGAGGGACAGAAGCTCCTACAATGAGCAGTTCTTC.

This clonotype was found many times. J is TRBJ2-2 and V is TRBV3-1; 9 bases align to TRBD2. The CDR3 runs 14 residues. J was trimmed by 0 bases and V by 11 bases; bases with no gene match: 4. The germline gives CDR1 LGHDT, CDR2 YNNKEL (reference sequence). CDR3 region: CACGRATNTGELFF. The CDR3 nucleotides are TGTGCCTGCGGGAGGGCTACGAACACCGGGGAGCTGTTTTTT. The complete variable domain, with remaining parts taken from reference TRBV3-1 and TRBJ2-2, reads DTAVSQTPKYLVTQMGNDKSIKCEQNLGHDTMYWYKQDSKKFLKIMFSYNNKELIINETVPNRFSPKSPDKAHLNLHINSLELGDSAVYFCACGRATNTGELFFGEGSRLTVL.

This clonotype came up many times. The V call is TRBV28, the J call TRBJ2-2; D may correspond to TRBD1 or TRBD2 (5 bases each). The V end lost 2 bases, the J end lost 5 bases, and 12 bases lay between the germline ends. The CDR3 is 15 residues long. Germline assignment: CDR1 MDHEN and CDR2 SYDVKM. The CDR3, as DNA: TGTGCCAGCAGTTTAGCCGGGACGTTAACCGGGGAGCTGTTTTTT. Protein: CASSLAGTLTGELFF.

V is TRBV2 and J is TRBJ2-1; D ambiguous. The CDR3 runs to 12 residues. CDR1 and CDR2 from the germline V gene are SNHLY and FYNNEI. V lost 3 bases, J lost 9 bases, and 9 bases lay in between. The CDR3 sequence is CASSDGQREQFF. Written as DNA, the CDR3 is TGTGCCAGCAGTGACGGTCAGCGTGAGCAGTTCTTC.

This clonotype has at least ten counts. The chain carries TRBV29-1 and TRBJ1-2; 7 bases are shared with TRBD1. The CDR3 runs to 13 residues. Germline-derived CDR1 and CDR2 are SQVTM and ANQGSEA. V was clipped by 5 bases and J by 6 bases; unmatched bases: 9. The CDR3 here is CSVPSDREDGYTF. In DNA form, the CDR3 reads TGCAGCGTTCCCTCTGACAGGGAAGATGGCTACACCTTC. Filled out from reference TRBV29-1 and TRBJ1-2, the complete variable domain reads SAVISQKPSRDICQRGTSLTIQCQVDSQVTMMFWYRQQPGQSLTLIATANQGSEATYESGFVIDKFPISRPNLTFSTLTVSNMSPEDSSIYLCSVPSDREDGYTFGSGTRLTVV.

This clonotype was seen repeatedly, ten times or more. The chain recombines TRBV12-3 or TRBV12-4 with TRBJ1-5, with D perhaps matching TRBD1 (6 bases). The CDR3 totals 17 residues. The V and J ends lost 5 bases and 0 bases respectively, with 17 bases between them. Here the CDR3 reads CASSAPGTPSSNQPQHF. The CDR3 nucleotides read TGTGCCAGCAGTGCCCCCGGGACACCATCTAGCAATCAGCCCCAGCATTTT.

The sample holds many counts of this clonotype. CDR3 protein: CASSLEVLRSYNEQFF. The CDR3 nucleotides read TGTGCCAGCAGCTTGGAGGTGTTACGTTCCTACAATGAGCAGTTCTTC. This rearrangement joins TRBV5-5 to TRBJ2-1; D is uncertain. The germline gives CDR1 SGHKS, CDR2 YYEKEE (reference sequence). CDR3 size: 16 residues. V lost 0 bases to trimming and J lost 1 base, with 11 bases between them.

Many counts were recorded for this clonotype. The chain employs TRBV27 and TRBJ2-1; 7 nucleotides agree with TRBD1. Germline assignment: CDR1 MNHEY and CDR2 SMNVEV (reference sequence). The CDR3 has 14 amino acids. The J segment lost 9 bases and the V segment lost 3 bases, leaving 8 bases of the junction unmatched. CDR3 coding DNA: TGTGCCAGCAGTTTTGACAGGGAGAGGGGTGAGCAGTTCTTC. This codes for CASSFDRERGEQFF.

About this clonotype itself: A read error is possible here, since a much larger clone lies one base away. This chain connects TRBV27 to TRBJ1-2, with unresolved D. The CDR3 runs to 13 residues. CDR1 is MNHEY, CDR2 SMNVEV, per germline (reference sequence). The CDR3, as DNA: TGTGCCAGCAGTTTCGGGGTGGACTATGGCTACGCCTTC. It specifies CASSFGVDYGYAF.

The rearrangement uses TRBV5-1 and TRBJ1-2, with TRBD1 identical over 7 bases. The CDR3 sequence is 14 residues long. Germline V CDR1 and CDR2: SGHRS, YFSETQ. V gave up 4 bases and J gave up 6 bases; unmatched junction bases: 9. The CDR3 sequence is CASSPPGQFHGYTF. The CDR3 region has the DNA TGCGCCAGCAGCCCTCCGGGACAGTTTCATGGCTACACCTTC. Filled out from reference TRBV5-1 and TRBJ1-2, the complete variable domain reads KAGVTQTPRYLIKTRGQQVTLSCSPISGHRSVSWYQQTPGQGLQFLFEYFSETQRNKGNFPGRFSGRQFSNSRSEMNVSTLELGDSALYLCASSPPGQFHGYTFGSGTRLTVV.

This clonotype has more than one count but fewer than ten. The chain has TRBV19 and TRBJ2-7; no clear D. The CDR3 is made up of 14 amino acids. CDR1 and CDR2 (germline): LNHDA, SQIVND (reference sequence). The germline V and J ends were trimmed by 3 bases and 0 bases, with 9 bases remaining between them. The CDR3: CASSIPGSSYEQYF. CDR3 sequence (DNA): TGTGCCAGTAGTATCCCTGGATCCTCCTACGAGCAGTACTTC. The variable domain in full, with the rest retrieved from reference TRBV19 and TRBJ2-7, is DGGITQSPKYLFRKEGQNVTLSCEQNLNHDAMYWYRQDPGQGLRLIYYSQIVNDFQKGDIAEGYSVSREKKESFPLTVTSAQKNPTAFYLCASSIPGSSYEQYFGPGTRLTVT.

V is TRBV20-1 and J is TRBJ2-2; 10 bases match TRBD2. J was trimmed by 1 base and V by 1 base; bases with no gene match: 21. Germline-derived CDR1 and CDR2 are DFQATT and SNEGSKA (reference sequence). CDR3 length: 22 amino acids. Here the CDR3 reads CSARAPMTSGRAGGKNTGELFF. The CDR3 nucleotides are TGCAGTGCTAGAGCGCCCATGACCTCGGGAAGAGCGGGGGGGAAGAACACCGGGGAGCTGTTTTTT.

This clonotype was detected a few times. The V and J genes are TRBV19 and TRBJ1-2, with D perhaps TRBD1 (5 bases). Germline CDR1 reads LNHDA; CDR2 reads SQIVND (reference sequence). Trimming cost V 5 bases and J 6 bases, with 19 bases left between them. This CDR3 contains 15 residues. CDR3 DNA: TGTGCCAGTAGTTTTTCCCGGGACGGTCTCGATGGCTACACCTTC. As protein: CASSFSRDGLDGYTF.

This clonotype was recorded a few times. V and J are TRBV9 and TRBJ2-7; tentative D call: TRBD2 (5 bases). The V end lost 0 bases, the J end lost 3 bases, and 13 bases lay between the germline ends. The CDR3 loop spans 15 amino acids. CDR1 and CDR2 (germline): SGDLS, YYNGEE. The CDR3 DNA reads TGTGCCAGCAGCGTAGACTCTTCTGAGGGCTACGAGCAGTACTTC. Protein product: CASSVDSSEGYEQYF. Based on the CDR3 plus reference TRBV9 and TRBJ2-7, the full variable domain is DSGVTQTPKHLITATGQRVTLRCSPRSGDLSVYWYQQSLDQGLQFLIQYYNGEERAKGNILERFSAQQFPDLHSELNLSSLELGDSALYFCASSVDSSEGYEQYFGPGTRLTVT.

This clonotype was detected a few times. Written as DNA, the CDR3 is TGCAGTGCTAGAGTTTTCGACCCTAGCGGGGGGGCCGGAGATACGCAGTATTTT. Protein sequence: CSARVFDPSGGAGDTQYF. J is TRBJ2-3 and V is TRBV20-1; 12 bases agree with TRBD2. Per the germline V gene, CDR1 is DFQATT and CDR2 is SNEGSKA (reference sequence). Losses at the gene ends were 1 base for V and 5 bases for J; bases not matched to a gene: 13. This CDR3 is built from 18 residues.

J is TRBJ2-7 and V is TRBV10-2; 8 nucleotides match TRBD2. CDR3 length equals 15 residues. CDR1 and CDR2 (germline): WSHSY, SAAADI. V was clipped by 2 bases and J by 2 bases; unmatched bases: 5. CDR3 loop: CASSEGTGGAYEQYF. In nucleotides, the CDR3 is TGCGCCAGCAGTGAGGGGACCGGGGGGGCCTACGAGCAGTACTTC.

This clonotype was observed at least ten times. V gene TRBV14 combines with J gene TRBJ2-1; D is uncertain. CDR1 and CDR2 from the germline V gene are SGHDN and FVKESK. The CDR3 consists of 14 residues. With 0 bases removed from V and 8 bases from J, the gap between germline ends came to 11 bases. The CDR3 is CASSQEVAEYEQFF. Here the CDR3 DNA reads TGTGCCAGCAGCCAAGAGGTGGCGGAGTATGAGCAGTTCTTC. The whole variable domain, remainder taken from reference TRBV14 and TRBJ2-1, is EAGVTQFPSHSVIEKGQTVTLRCDPISGHDNLYWYRRVMGKEIKFLLHFVKESKQDESGMPNNRFLAERTGGTYSTLKVQPAELEDSGVYFCASSQEVAEYEQFFGPGTRLTVL.

Many counts were recorded for this clonotype. This chain uses TRBV20-1 with TRBJ1-1; D is perhaps TRBD1 (6 bases). Germline CDR1 DFQATT, CDR2 SNEGSKA (reference sequence). Trimming left V 6 bases short and J 5 bases short, with 13 bases between. The CDR3 has 12 residues. In DNA form, the CDR3 reads TGCAGTGCGAGTGTAGGGGGAACTGAAGCTTTCTTT. Its translation: CSASVGGTEAFF.

A few counts support this clonotype. The chain couples TRBV5-5 to TRBJ2-7; possibly TRBD1 for D (5 bases). Germline V gene data show CDR1 as SGHKS and CDR2 as YYEKEE (reference sequence). This CDR3 has 13 amino acids. V shed 0 bases and J shed 8 bases, with 12 bases lying between them. As DNA, the CDR3 is TGTGCCAGCAGCTTGGGGGGCTCCTCCCAGCAGTACTTC. Its translation: CASSLGGSSQQYF.

This clonotype was seen many times. This chain joins TRBV29-1 and TRBJ2-2; TRBD1 matches at 9 bases. The CDR3 length is 14 residues. V lost 6 bases and J lost 2; bases outside the gene matches: 4. CDR1 and CDR2 from the germline V gene are SQVTM and ANQGSEA. Here the CDR3 reads CSVRDRVNTGELFF. CDR3 DNA sequence: TGCAGCGTCCGGGACAGGGTTAACACCGGGGAGCTGTTTTTT.

This clonotype was seen only a few times. This may arise from a read error, as a much more abundant clone is one base away. In this CDR3 the conserved last residue, phenylalanine or tryptophan, is missing, so a read error is likely. This chain joins TRBV11-2 and TRBJ1-1; D ambiguous. This CDR3 has 16 residues. Trimming left V 1 base short and J 0 bases short, with 12 bases between. CDR1 SGHAT and CDR2 FQNNGV come from the germline V gene. CDR3 bases: TGTGCCAGCAGCTTAGTCCCTGCAGCCATGAACACTGAAGCTTTCCTT. Its translation is CASSLVPAAMNTEAFL.